This T cell receptor beta chain was observed in a study of OX40 agonist ivuxolimab in advanced cancers. Study-wide points: Clones of CD4+ and CD8+ blood T cells grew by week 6 at doses of 0.1 to 3.0 mg/kg. Among the lowest peripheral clonal expansion occurred in 0.1-3.0 mg/kg partial responders.

This clone appeared a single time. Its target is not known. This CDR3 has 12 residues. Germline lookup yields CDR1 SGHDT and CDR2 YYEEEE. V shed 1 base and J shed 5 bases, with 6 bases lying between them. Clones were sequenced by immunoSEQ multiplex PCR, and TCRdb holds only the in-frame ones, with some missing. Among approximately 38,000 clones listed, 80% to 95% were seen once. Sampling times: baseline, cycle 4 day 1, cycle 7 day 1. Sequencing used CD4+ or CD8+ T cells sorted from blood, obtained in a trial of the OX40 agonist ivuxolimab. This TCR derives from an adult with an advanced solid tumor such as melanoma, head and neck, liver or kidney cancer. The genes are TRBV5-6 and TRBJ1-2; no definite D call. The CDR3 loop reads CASSLWEYGYTF. CDR3 nucleotide sequence: TGTGCCAGCAGCTTGTGGGAATATGGCTACACCTTC.